This T cell receptor (beta chain) was identified during a study of T-cell reconstitution after alpha-beta-depleted transplantation in children. Per the germline V gene, CDR1 is LNHNV and CDR2 is YYDKDF (reference sequence). Trimming removed 0 bases from V and 7 bases from J, with 7 bases in between. The CDR3 runs 13 residues. This clonotype came up many times. Using unique molecular identifiers, the investigators prepared the TCRbeta library. TCRdb processed the PCR reads anew with MiXCR; each CDR3 protein has one entry. The data show roughly 500,000 distinct CDR3 sequences, with approximately 13% seen just once and about 6% held by the top ten.

The gene calls are TRBV15 and TRBJ2-4, with a possible D match to TRBD1 (5 bases). The origin of this receptor is a human donor who donated a stem cell graft to a child with combined immunodeficiency. The sample here was PBMCs from the stem cell graft donor, taken from the stem cell graft. For the CDR3, the DNA is TGTGCCACCAGCAGAGATCCAGGGAACATTCAGTACTTC. Amino acid sequence: CATSRDPGNIQYF.